This T cell receptor (beta chain) was sequenced during a study of early T cells in non-severe SARS-CoV-2 infection. This CDR3 region has 15 residues. Germline V lookup: CDR1 MGHRA, CDR2 YSYEKL. V dropped 5 bases and J dropped 1; count of bases not matched to a gene: 5. TCRdb processed the 5' RACE reads anew with MiXCR; each CDR3 protein has one entry. This repertoire shows 35,000 to 40,000 distinct CDR3 sequences, 3.9% found once; its top ten account for about 9%. The source is an adult who was a healthcare worker with PCR-confirmed SARS-CoV-2 infection or an uninfected control (not recorded which). The chain links TRBV4-1 to TRBJ2-1, with 7 bases aligning to TRBD2. Sequenced: whole blood. Written as DNA, the CDR3 is TGCGCCAGCAGCATCCAGCGGGGTTCCTACAATGAGCAGTTCTTC. It specifies CASSIQRGSYNEQFF.